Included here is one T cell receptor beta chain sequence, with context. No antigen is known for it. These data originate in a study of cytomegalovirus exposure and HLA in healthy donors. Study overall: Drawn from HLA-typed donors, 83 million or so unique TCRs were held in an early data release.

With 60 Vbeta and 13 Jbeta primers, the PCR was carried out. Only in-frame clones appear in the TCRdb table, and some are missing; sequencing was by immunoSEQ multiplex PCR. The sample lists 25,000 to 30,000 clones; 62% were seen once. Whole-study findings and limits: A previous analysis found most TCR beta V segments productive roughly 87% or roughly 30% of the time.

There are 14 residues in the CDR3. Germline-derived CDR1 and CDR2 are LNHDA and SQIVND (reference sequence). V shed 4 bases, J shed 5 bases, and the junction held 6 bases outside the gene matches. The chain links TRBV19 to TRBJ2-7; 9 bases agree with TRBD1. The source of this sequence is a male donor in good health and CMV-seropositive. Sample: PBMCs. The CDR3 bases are TGTGCCAGTAGTACCGGGGACAGGGACCACGAGCAGTACTTC. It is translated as CASSTGDRDHEQYF. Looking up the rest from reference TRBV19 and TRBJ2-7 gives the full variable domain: DGGITQSPKYLFRKEGQNVTLSCEQNLNHDAMYWYRQDPGQGLRLIYYSQIVNDFQKGDIAEGYSVSREKKESFPLTVTSAQKNPTAFYLCASSTGDRDHEQYFGPGTRLTVT.